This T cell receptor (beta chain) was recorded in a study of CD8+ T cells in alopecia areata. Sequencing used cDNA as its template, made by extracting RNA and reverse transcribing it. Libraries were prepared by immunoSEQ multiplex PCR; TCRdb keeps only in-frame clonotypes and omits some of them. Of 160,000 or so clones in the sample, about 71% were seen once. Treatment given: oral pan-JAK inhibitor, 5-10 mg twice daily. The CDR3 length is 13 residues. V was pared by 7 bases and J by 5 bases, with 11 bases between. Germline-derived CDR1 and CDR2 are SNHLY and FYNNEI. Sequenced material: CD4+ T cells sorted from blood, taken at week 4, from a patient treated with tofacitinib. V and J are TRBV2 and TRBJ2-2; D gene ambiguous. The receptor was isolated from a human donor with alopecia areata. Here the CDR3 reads CASTSSETGELFF. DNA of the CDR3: TGTGCCAGCACCTCATCGGAGACCGGGGAGCTGTTTTTT.